The 29 T cell receptor beta chains below come from one sample, sequenced in a study of blood T cell repertoires in COVID-19 (TCRdb year 2020). Library creation used the immunoSEQ multiplex PCR assay. The table was pulled from immuneACCESS by TCRdb, which kept in-frame rearrangements only. Such tables lose some clones; where checked, under half of the loss comes from unresolved V genes, and the rest has no known cause. This sample is represented by roughly 200,000 clones; around 79% of them were singletons. Roughly 5.6% of the sample comes from the top ten. The sequenced sample consisted of peripheral blood. These TCRs come from a middle-aged woman with COVID-19, enrolled during active disease.

This clone was counted only a few times. The chain carries TRBV7-2 and TRBJ2-5; 14 nucleotides agree with TRBD2. Germline V CDR1 and CDR2: SGHTA, FQGNSA. The CDR3 runs 17 residues. With 5 bases clipped from V and 6 bases from J, the junction kept 11 bases outside the gene matches. The CDR3 DNA reads as TGTGCCAGCAGCGTTTCCGGGACTAGCGGGAGCATAAAGACCCAGTACTTC. This gives the protein CASSVSGTSGSIKTQYF.

This rearrangement joins TRBV18 to TRBJ1-2; TRBD1 is a possible D gene (5 bases). The CDR3 length is 14 residues. The V and J ends lost 3 bases and 5 bases respectively, with 13 bases between them. Germline V gene lookup returns CDR1 KGHSH and CDR2 LQKENI. CDR3 residues: CASSPEAGLYGYTF. DNA for the CDR3: TGTGCCAGCTCACCGGAAGCGGGACTATATGGCTACACCTTC.

The genes are TRBV5-1 and TRBJ2-4; 9 bases are a match to TRBD1. Germline values: CDR1 SGHRS, CDR2 YFSETQ. CDR3 length equals 18 residues. The V gene end was trimmed by 2 bases and the J gene end by 0 bases; junction bases not matched to a gene: 9. The CDR3 reads CASSFGTGKGLAKNIQYF. In nucleotides, the CDR3 is TGCGCCAGCAGCTTTGGGACAGGGAAGGGGTTAGCCAAAAACATTCAGTACTTC.

This rearrangement joins TRBV6-5 to TRBJ1-5, with D unclear. The CDR3 has 14 residues. V was clipped by 4 bases and J by 7 bases, with 14 bases between them. Germline assignment: CDR1 MNHEY and CDR2 SVGAGI. CDR3 bases: TGTGCCAGCAGTTCGGGGTGGGAGTACCAGCCCCAGCATTTT. Its translation is CASSSGWEYQPQHF.

The V call is TRBV18, the J call TRBJ2-7, with 13 bases aligning to TRBD2. The length of the CDR3 is 16 residues. With 3 bases clipped from V and 4 bases from J, the junction kept 6 bases outside the gene matches. CDR1 and CDR2 from the germline V gene are KGHSH and LQKENI. CDR3 in DNA: TGTGCCAGCTCACCCGGGACTAGCGGGAAACCTTACGAGCAGTACTTC. Protein product: CASSPGTSGKPYEQYF.

The chain links TRBV2 to TRBJ2-1, with 12 bases aligning to TRBD2. Germline-derived CDR1 and CDR2 are SNHLY and FYNNEI. The CDR3 runs to 15 residues. Trimming cost V 6 bases and J 7 bases; bases outside gene matches: 7. Here the CDR3 reads CASRTSGGSWNEQFF. CDR3 bases: TGTGCCAGCAGGACTAGCGGGGGTTCCTGGAATGAGCAGTTCTTC.

DNA of the CDR3: TGCGCCAGCAGCCAAGGACTAGCAAACATTCAGTACTTC. It translates to CASSQGLANIQYF. The rearrangement joins TRBV4-1 to TRBJ2-4, with 7 bases identical to TRBD2. Looked up from germline, CDR1 is MGHRA and CDR2 is YSYEKL. V lost 1 base to trimming and J lost 6 bases; unmatched junction nucleotides: 0. The CDR3 consists of 13 residues.

V and J are TRBV18 and TRBJ1-1; D is unresolved. The V gene's germline CDR1 is KGHSH and CDR2 LQKENI. With 3 bases removed from V and 1 base from J, the gap between germline ends came to 9 bases. The CDR3 consists of 14 residues. In DNA form, the CDR3 reads TGTGCCAGCTCACCGTACAGCGGGAACACTGAAGCTTTCTTT. This codes for CASSPYSGNTEAFF.

V gene TRBV21-1 combines with J gene TRBJ1-2; the table's D call, TRBD1, was not checked against the DNA. TRBV21-1 is reported as a pseudogene. CDR3 length: 16 amino acids. The CDR3 sequence: CASTRACGGDGYGYTF. CDR3 sequence (DNA): TGTGCCAGCACTCGGGCTTGTGGGGGCGATGGCTATGGCTACACCTTC.

The chain is built from TRBV6-6 and TRBJ1-2; 7 bases match TRBD1. Trimming removed 4 bases from V and 1 base from J; junction bases left unmatched: 6. The CDR3 has 15 residues. Germline CDR1 is MNHNY and CDR2 is SVGAGI (reference sequence). For the CDR3, the DNA is TGTGCCAGCAGTTCCCTGAACAGGGGTAACTATGGCTACACCTTC. It specifies CASSSLNRGNYGYTF.

The chain uses TRBV30 and TRBJ2-3; D perhaps matches TRBD2 (5 bases). The CDR3 extends over 12 amino acids. Germline V gene sequence: CDR1 GTSNPN, CDR2 SVGIG (reference sequence). The V end lost 8 bases, the J end lost 8 bases, and 17 bases lay between the germline ends. CDR3 region: CAGAPGMSTQYF. The CDR3 DNA reads as TGTGCCGGCGCCCCGGGGATGAGTACGCAGTATTTT.

The chain employs TRBV7-7 and TRBJ2-2; D is perhaps TRBD1 (5 bases). Germline V lookup: CDR1 SSHAT, CDR2 FNYEAQ (reference sequence). The CDR3 is 16 residues long. Trimming took off 5 bases at V and 0 bases at J, with 13 bases between the two ends. In DNA, the CDR3 is TGTGCCAGCAGCCCCAGGGCTCCAGCGAACACCGGGGAGCTGTTTTTT. Translated, it gives CASSPRAPANTGELFF. Drawing the rest from reference TRBV7-7 and TRBJ2-2, the complete variable domain is GAGVSQSPRYKVTKRGQDVTLRCDPISSHATLYWYQQALGQGPEFLTYFNYEAQPDKSGLPSDRFSAERPEGSISTLTIQRTEQRDSAMYRCASSPRAPANTGELFFGEGSRLTVL.

V is TRBV3-1 (or the pseudogene TRBV3-2) and J is TRBJ1-1, with D hard to call. The CDR3 is 13 amino acids. Germline CDR1 and CDR2: LGHDT and YNNKEL (reference sequence). V lost 7 bases to trimming and J lost 4 bases, with 13 bases between them. DNA for the CDR3: TGTGCCAGCAAAGTAATAGGAGCCACTGAAGCTTTCTTT. Protein sequence: CASKVIGATEAFF.

The chain couples TRBV6-5 to TRBJ1-3, with D uncertain. Germline values: CDR1 MNHEY, CDR2 SVGAGI. The CDR3 is 14 amino acids. Trimming removed 6 bases from V and 0 bases from J, with 9 bases in between. CDR3 coding DNA: TGTGCCAGCAGAACTACTCTCTCTGGAAACACCATATATTTT. This codes for CASRTTLSGNTIYF.

V and J are TRBV30 and TRBJ1-4, with 7 bases aligning to TRBD1. Trimming cost V 1 base and J 8 bases; bases outside gene matches: 7. Looked up from germline, CDR1 is GTSNPN and CDR2 is SVGIG (reference sequence). The CDR3 contains 14 residues. The CDR3 spells CAWSATGVEEKLFF. CDR3 sequence (DNA): TGTGCCTGGAGTGCTACAGGGGTAGAGGAAAAACTGTTTTTT.

The rearrangement links TRBV27 to TRBJ2-3; 9 nucleotides agree with TRBD2. The ends lost 3 bases at V and 8 bases at J; junction bases unmatched: 9. The CDR3 is 15 residues long. In germline, CDR1 is MNHEY, CDR2 SMNVEV (reference sequence). CDR3 loop: CASSFQGLASVTQYF. CDR3 coding DNA: TGTGCCAGCAGTTTCCAAGGACTAGCGAGCGTTACGCAGTATTTT.

The V call is TRBV25-1, the J call TRBJ2-2; 7 bases line up with TRBD1. Germline V gene lookup returns CDR1 MGHDK and CDR2 SYGVNS. The ends lost 6 bases at V and 5 bases at J; junction bases unmatched: 6. This CDR3 has 14 amino acids. CDR3 in DNA: TGTGCCAGCAGCGACAGGGTTCAAACCGGGGAGCTGTTTTTT. Translating it yields CASSDRVQTGELFF.

V gene TRBV4-1 combines with J gene TRBJ1-5; a possible D gene is TRBD1 (5 bases). There are 15 residues in the CDR3. The V gene lost 1 base and the J gene lost 4 bases, with 11 bases spanning the gap. CDR1 is MGHRA, CDR2 YSYEKL, per germline. CDR3 amino acids: CASSQGSEGNQPQHF. CDR3 DNA sequence: TGCGCCAGCAGCCAAGGGTCGGAGGGGAATCAGCCCCAGCATTTT.

This clone has a single count. V gene TRBV27 combines with J gene TRBJ2-7; 7 nucleotides agree with TRBD1. Unmatched junction bases numbered 11, after V lost 4 bases and J lost 2 bases. CDR3 length: 16 amino acids. Per the germline V gene, CDR1 is MNHEY and CDR2 is SMNVEV (reference sequence). The CDR3 DNA reads TGTGCCAGCAGTTCTGCCCCAGGCAGGGGGACCTACGAGCAGTACTTC. It codes for CASSSAPGRGTYEQYF.

This clone was seen only once. CDR3 amino acids: CASSMGEGPQHF. The CDR3, as DNA: TGTGCCAGTAGTATGGGGGAGGGGCCCCAGCATTTT. This rearrangement joins TRBV19 to TRBJ1-5; D is perhaps TRBD1 (5 bases). The CDR3 extends over 12 amino acids. With 3 bases removed from V and 9 bases from J, the gap between germline ends came to 9 bases. Germline assignment: CDR1 LNHDA and CDR2 SQIVND (reference sequence). Combining the CDR3 with reference TRBV19 and TRBJ1-5 gives the whole variable domain DGGITQSPKYLFRKEGQNVTLSCEQNLNHDAMYWYRQDPGQGLRLIYYSQIVNDFQKGDIAEGYSVSREKKESFPLTVTSAQKNPTAFYLCASSMGEGPQHFGDGTRLSIL.

The chain combines TRBV5-4 with TRBJ2-7; 7 bases align to TRBD2. The V gene's germline CDR1 is SGHNT and CDR2 YYREEE (reference sequence). V shed 3 bases and J 5 bases; nucleotides not matched to a gene: 8. The CDR3 runs 14 residues. CDR3 sequence (DNA): TGTGCCAGCAGCTCCAGAGGACTAGTGAACGAGCAGTACTTC. It translates to CASSSRGLVNEQYF.

The chain is built from TRBV7-2 and TRBJ2-3, with no clear D. V was trimmed by 3 bases and J by 0 bases, leaving 13 bases between them. The CDR3 extends over 16 amino acids. Germline loops: CDR1 SGHTA, CDR2 FQGNSA. The DNA of the CDR3 is TGTGCCAGCAGCTTTAGTCTTGCGGAGAGCACAGATACGCAGTATTTT. Amino acid sequence: CASSFSLAESTDTQYF.

This clone was seen once. The rearrangement links TRBV6-6 to TRBJ1-1; unclear D gene. V lost 0 bases and J 8 bases, leaving 10 bases between the germline ends. CDR3 length: 13 residues. CDR1 MNHNY and CDR2 SVGAGI come from the germline V gene (reference sequence). CDR3 nucleotides: TGTGCCAGCAGTTACTCAGCGGACCGGGAAGCTTTCTTT. Translation: CASSYSADREAFF.

This chain joins TRBV5-6 and TRBJ1-1; D is unclear. The V and J ends lost 0 bases and 7 bases respectively, with 16 bases between them. There are 15 residues in the CDR3. The germline CDR1 and CDR2 sequences are SGHDT and YYEEEE. CDR3 nucleotide sequence: TGTGCCAGCAGCTTGGACCCCCAAAGGTCGGGTGAAGCTTTCTTT. Translating it yields CASSLDPQRSGEAFF.

This clone came up many times. The chain carries TRBV2 and TRBJ2-7, with no clear D. The germline V gene encodes CDR1 SNHLY and CDR2 FYNNEI. Trimming shortened V by 7 bases and J by 3 bases, and 13 bases separated the two germline ends. The CDR3 loop spans 13 amino acids. Here the CDR3 reads CASKSEARYEQYF. In nucleotides, the CDR3 is TGTGCCAGCAAGTCAGAGGCCCGCTACGAGCAGTACTTC.

This clone came up a few times. The chain is built from TRBV28 and TRBJ1-6, with 7 bases matching TRBD1. The CDR3 extends over 15 amino acids. V shed 6 bases, J shed 14 bases, and the junction held 16 bases outside the gene matches. CDR1 and CDR2 (germline): MDHEN, SYDVKM. The CDR3 DNA is TGTGCCAGCAGGTTTATGGGACAGCGCCATCCGGCCCTCCACTTT. This sequence encodes CASRFMGQRHPALHF.

The J gene is TRBJ1-2, the V gene TRBV12-3 or TRBV12-4; a weak D match, TRBD1 (5 bases). V shed 3 bases and J shed 8 bases, with 10 bases lying between them. The length of the CDR3 is 12 residues. The CDR3 DNA follows: TGTGCCAGCAGTTTCGGGGGGGAGGGCTACACCTTC. Protein: CASSFGGEGYTF.

In its sample, this clone was seen a few times. In DNA form, the CDR3 reads TGTGCCAGCAGTTTCGGGGAGAACACTGAAGCTTTCTTT. Protein sequence: CASSFGENTEAFF. The chain uses TRBV2 and TRBJ1-1, with unresolved D. The CDR3 is made up of 13 amino acids. The V end lost 5 bases, the J end lost 1 base, and 8 bases lay between the germline ends. Germline V gene sequence: CDR1 SNHLY, CDR2 FYNNEI.

The rearrangement uses TRBV9 and TRBJ2-7, with 9 bases that match TRBD1. CDR3 length: 13 residues. Germline CDR1 and CDR2: SGDLS and YYNGEE. V lost 3 bases and J lost 5; bases outside the gene matches: 3. The CDR3 DNA sequence: TGTGCCAGCAGCGGGAGGACAGGGGACGAGCAGTACTTC. Its protein product is CASSGRTGDEQYF.